Shown below are 15 T cell receptor beta chains from a single sample sequenced in a study of T-cell memory formation after mild COVID-19. TCRdb analysed the 5' RACE reads with MiXCR anew, one entry per CDR3 protein. The repertoire consists of approximately 230,000 distinct CDR3 sequences, with around 15% occurring once and the leading ten covering approximately 3.5%. Sequenced material: PBMCs or a T cell subset sorted from them (not recorded which). The receptors derive from a man between 18 and 29 years old who had mild COVID-19 (a few samples of this study predate the infection). Cell type and time point are not known.

The chain has TRBV12-5 and TRBJ1-2, with 9 positions matching TRBD1. V shed 2 bases, J shed 5 bases, and the junction held 6 bases outside the gene matches. CDR1 LGHNT and CDR2 FRNRAP come from the germline V gene. The CDR3 sequence is 15 residues long. The CDR3: CASGLNRGLWYGYTF. In nucleotides, the CDR3 is TGTGCTAGTGGTTTGAACAGGGGGCTTTGGTATGGCTACACCTTC.

This clonotype was detected many times. The V call is TRBV12-3 or TRBV12-4, the J call TRBJ2-5; D possibly corresponds to TRBD2 (7 bases). CDR3 size: 15 residues. V lost 7 bases to trimming and J lost 4 bases, with 19 bases between them. CDR3 sequence (DNA): TGTGCCAGCACCATGGGGGGGGCTAGCGGAGAGACCCAGTACTTC. This sequence encodes CASTMGGASGETQYF.

This clonotype showed up many times. The V gene is TRBV15, the J gene TRBJ2-1; 8 nucleotides line up with TRBD2. Germline V gives CDR1 LNHNV, CDR2 YYDKDF (reference sequence). The V gene end was trimmed by 1 base and the J gene end by 2 bases; junction bases not matched to a gene: 1. The CDR3 runs 15 residues. CDR3 residues: CATSRVGGAYNEQFF. As DNA, the CDR3 is TGTGCCACCAGCAGAGTCGGGGGGGCCTACAATGAGCAGTTCTTC.

This clonotype was counted many times. V gene TRBV2 combines with J gene TRBJ2-2, with D maybe TRBD1 (6 bases). Germline lookup yields CDR1 SNHLY and CDR2 FYNNEI. The V and J ends lost 10 bases and 0 bases respectively, with 15 bases between them. The CDR3 covers 15 residues. The CDR3 here is CATLSGTTNTGELFF. The CDR3 DNA reads as TGTGCCACACTATCCGGGACAACGAACACCGGGGAGCTGTTTTTT.

This clonotype was counted a few times. The CDR3 DNA reads TGTGCCAGCAGCCAAGATGCGTTTCTAGCGGGGGGCTACAATGAGCAGTTCTTC. This codes for CASSQDAFLAGGYNEQFF. This chain links TRBV4-2 with TRBJ2-1; 11 nucleotides match TRBD2. Germline CDR1 is LGHNA and CDR2 is YNFKEQ. J lost 3 bases, V lost 0 bases, and 7 bases had no gene match. The CDR3 spans 18 residues.

This clonotype has ten or more counts. Written as DNA, the CDR3 is TGCGCCAGCAGCTTGTCCCTAGCGGGGACCAATGAGCAGTTCTTC. Translation gives CASSLSLAGTNEQFF. The gene calls are TRBV5-1 and TRBJ2-1; 9 bases fit TRBD2. Losses at the gene ends were 1 base for V and 6 bases for J; bases not matched to a gene: 5. This CDR3 is built from 15 residues. CDR1 is SGHRS, CDR2 YFSETQ, per germline.

This clonotype was seen only a few times. This chain joins TRBV5-1 and TRBJ2-2, with TRBD2 matching over 9 bases. Germline V gene data show CDR1 as SGHRS and CDR2 as YFSETQ. The CDR3 is 17 amino acids. The junction had 9 bases not matched to a gene; V was cut back by 4 bases and J by 2 bases. In nucleotides, the CDR3 is TGCGCCAGCAGCCCCGGACTAGCGCCTAGTAACACCGGGGAGCTGTTTTTT. Amino acid sequence: CASSPGLAPSNTGELFF.

This clonotype was counted at least ten times. The J gene is TRBJ1-4, the V gene TRBV27, with TRBD1 as a possible D gene (5 bases). The CDR3 length is 13 residues. Per germline, CDR1 MNHEY and CDR2 SMNVEV (reference sequence). The V end was cut by 8 bases, the J end by 5 bases, with 12 bases between. CDR3 residues: CASGTGPNEKLFF. In nucleotides, the CDR3 is TGTGCCAGCGGGACGGGCCCCAATGAAAAACTGTTTTTT.

This clonotype has only a few counts. The chain joins TRBV9 to TRBJ2-5; 7 positions match TRBD2. Germline CDR1 is SGDLS and CDR2 is YYNGEE. The CDR3 contains 15 residues. Unmatched junction bases numbered 7, after V lost 3 bases and J lost 2 bases. The CDR3 spells CASSDSSGRQETQYF. The CDR3, as DNA: TGTGCCAGCAGCGACTCTAGCGGCCGACAAGAGACCCAGTACTTC.

The chain uses TRBV11-2 and TRBJ2-3, with 12 bases that match TRBD2. Germline assignment: CDR1 SGHAT and CDR2 FQNNGV. The ends lost 4 bases at V and 2 bases at J; junction bases unmatched: 7. This CDR3 is 17 amino acids long. The CDR3 DNA sequence: TGTGCCAGCAGCTCCACACGGACTAGCGGGGACACAGATACGCAGTATTTT. It specifies CASSSTRTSGDTDTQYF.

This rearrangement joins TRBV6-2 or TRBV6-3 to TRBJ2-5, with D possibly TRBD2 on 6 matching bases. Germline V gene lookup returns CDR1 MNHEY and CDR2 SVGEGT. This CDR3 has 12 amino acids. V was cut by 6 bases and J by 7 bases, with 12 bases left in between. The CDR3 spells CASSLGLATQYF. CDR3 sequence (DNA): TGTGCCAGCAGCTTGGGACTGGCGACCCAGTACTTC.

The chain joins TRBV7-2 to TRBJ1-2, with no clear D. Trimming removed 4 bases at V and 3 bases at J, with 12 bases between. The CDR3 spans 14 residues. Germline CDR1 is SGHTA and CDR2 is FQGNSA. Here the CDR3 reads CASSSRGRDYGYTF. DNA of the CDR3: TGTGCCAGCAGCTCTCGTGGGCGTGACTATGGCTACACCTTC. Filled out from reference TRBV7-2 and TRBJ1-2, the complete variable domain reads GAGVSQSPSNKVTEKGKDVELRCDPISGHTALYWYRQSLGQGLEFLIYFQGNSAPDKSGLPSDRFSAERTGGSVSTLTIQRTQQEDSAVYLCASSSRGRDYGYTFGSGTRLTVV.

This clonotype came up a few times. The chain recombines TRBV29-1 with TRBJ1-2, with a tentative D call TRBD1 (6 bases). V lost 7 bases and J lost 4, with 13 bases in between. The CDR3 runs to 12 residues. Germline loops: CDR1 SQVTM, CDR2 ANQGSEA. CDR3 loop: CSGNRVGYGYTF. DNA for the CDR3: TGCAGCGGGAACAGGGTCGGCTATGGCTACACCTTC.

Only a few counts were recorded for this clonotype. The chain employs TRBV7-2 and TRBJ2-7, with a possible D match to TRBD1 (7 bases). V lost 5 bases, J lost 2 bases, and 16 bases lay in between. Germline CDR1 and CDR2: SGHTA and FQGNSA. CDR3 length: 15 amino acids. CDR3: CASSLAQGGAYEQYV. CDR3 coding DNA: TGTGCCAGCAGCCTTGCTCAGGGGGGAGCCTACGAGCAGTACGTC.

V is TRBV9 and J is TRBJ1-2; 8 positions match TRBD1. Trimming took 6 bases from V and 10 from J; bases not matched to a gene: 8. Looked up from germline, CDR1 is SGDLS and CDR2 is YYNGEE. This CDR3 is 12 amino acids long. The CDR3 DNA is TGTGCCAGCACCTACTACAGGGGGGACTACACCTTC. Its translation: CASTYYRGDYTF.